Below are 22 T cell receptor beta chains sequenced from a single sample in a study of Ad26.COV2.S vaccination and SARS-CoV-2 variants. Profiling relied on immunoSEQ multiplex PCR, and the TCRdb table lists in-frame clones only, not all of them. This table holds hundreds of thousands of clones, more than 80% found once. As to treatment: around 19 received Ad26.COV2.S at low or high dose, single or two shots; 5 received placebo; per-sample allocation not given. Collection of samples fell on day 63 after the first vaccine or placebo injection. The sample consisted of peripheral blood, taken in a trial of Ad26.COV2.S vaccine versus placebo. These receptors were obtained from a person between 18 and 65 years old who received the Ad26.COV2.S COVID-19 vaccine or a placebo.

This CDR3 reads CASSGDGSSYNSPLHF. CDR3 sequence (DNA): TGTGCCAGCAGCGGGGACGGGAGCTCCTATAATTCACCCCTCCACTTT. J is TRBJ1-6 and V is TRBV13; TRBD1 is a possible D gene (5 bases). The CDR3 has 16 residues. Per germline, CDR1 PRHDT and CDR2 FYEKMQ (reference sequence). Trimming removed 5 bases from V and 0 bases from J, with 11 bases in between.

CDR3 residues: CASSRDPRYEQYF. The DNA of the CDR3 is TGTGCCAGTAGTAGGGACCCAAGATACGAGCAGTACTTC. The V and J genes are TRBV19 and TRBJ2-7; D tentatively reads TRBD1 or TRBD2 (5 bases each). The CDR3 has 13 amino acids. Trimming stripped 4 bases from V and 4 bases from J, with 11 bases between. The germline gives CDR1 LNHDA, CDR2 SQIVND (reference sequence).

The DNA for the CDR3 is TGTGCCAGCAGTGTCCAGGCTGAAAAACTGTTTTTT. Residues: CASSVQAEKLFF. The chain combines TRBV2 with TRBJ1-4; D call uncertain. CDR3 length equals 12 residues. CDR1 is SNHLY and CDR2 is FYNNEI in the germline V gene. Deletions cut 4 bases from V and 7 bases from J, with 7 bases between.

As for this clone: The sample has other DNA sequences that encode this CDR3 too. V usage is TRBV30 and J usage is TRBJ2-7; D remains unclear. The germline V gene encodes CDR1 GTSNPN and CDR2 SVGIG (reference sequence). This CDR3 is built from 14 residues. With 0 bases removed from V and 0 bases from J, the gap between germline ends came to 9 bases. The CDR3 loop is CAWSVGGDSYEQYF. In DNA, the CDR3 is TGTGCCTGGAGTGTCGGTGGGGACTCCTACGAGCAGTACTTC. Drawing the rest from reference TRBV30 and TRBJ2-7, the complete variable domain is SQTIHQWPATLVQPVGSPLSLECTVEGTSNPNLYWYRQAAGRGLQLLFYSVGIGQISSEVPQNLSASRPQDRQFILSSKKLLLSDSGFYLCAWSVGGDSYEQYFGPGTRLTVT.

The chain carries TRBV15 and TRBJ1-4, with D uncertain. Trimming left V 6 bases short and J 3 bases short, with 11 bases between. The CDR3 contains 14 residues. Germline lookup yields CDR1 LNHNV and CDR2 YYDKDF (reference sequence). The CDR3 coding sequence is TGTGCCACCAGAAGTGGGTTATCTAATGAAAAACTGTTTTTT. It yields the protein CATRSGLSNEKLFF.

Here the CDR3 DNA reads TGTGCCCGACAATGGACTCCACTCCGCGAGCAGTACTTC. It encodes CARQWTPLREQYF. V gene TRBV10-3 combines with J gene TRBJ2-7, with D tentatively TRBD2 (5 bases). CDR3 length: 13 amino acids. V was cut by 11 bases and J by 6 bases, with 20 bases left in between. Germline loops: CDR1 ENHRY, CDR2 SYGVKD.

The V gene is TRBV7-9, the J gene TRBJ2-7; D not resolved. CDR1 SEHNR and CDR2 FQNEAQ come from the germline V gene (reference sequence). V lost 1 base and J lost 4, with 11 bases in between. This CDR3 region has 14 residues. CDR3 region: CASSLGQNSYEQYF. The CDR3 region has the DNA TGTGCCAGCAGCTTAGGGCAGAACTCATACGAGCAGTACTTC.

V and J are TRBV7-9 and TRBJ2-3; D is possibly TRBD1 or TRBD2 (6 bases each). CDR1 SEHNR and CDR2 FQNEAQ come from the germline V gene (reference sequence). The CDR3 extends over 15 amino acids. Trimming shortened V by 6 bases and J by 0 bases, and 13 bases separated the two germline ends. The CDR3 nucleotides read TGTGCCAGCAGTAAAGGGGGGTACAGCACAGATACGCAGTATTTT. It encodes CASSKGGYSTDTQYF.

This rearrangement joins TRBV29-1 to TRBJ1-4; possibly TRBD1 for D (6 bases). Germline V gene data show CDR1 as SQVTM and CDR2 as ANQGSEA. V lost 5 bases to trimming and J lost 5 bases, with 9 bases between them. The CDR3 consists of 12 residues. As DNA, the CDR3 is TGCAGCGTTAGGGGGGAGAATGAAAAACTGTTTTTT. This gives the protein CSVRGENEKLFF.

The gene calls are TRBV10-2 and TRBJ2-7, with D unclear. Looked up from germline, CDR1 is WSHSY and CDR2 is SAAADI. The CDR3 contains 12 residues. V gave up 10 bases and J gave up 10 bases, with 20 bases separating them. This CDR3 reads CATSEPFSSQYF. The CDR3 DNA is TGCGCCACCTCGGAACCTTTTAGCTCCCAGTACTTC.

The rearrangement links TRBV7-8 to TRBJ2-3; no firm D call. V was shortened by 10 bases and J by 6 bases, with 23 bases between the two germline ends. Germline lookup yields CDR1 SGHVS and CDR2 FQNEAQ. The CDR3 loop spans 15 amino acids. CDR3 in amino acids: CATASGTSFVDTQYF. The CDR3 DNA sequence: TGTGCCACTGCCTCCGGAACGTCTTTTGTGGATACGCAGTATTTT. The whole variable domain, remainder taken from reference TRBV7-8 and TRBJ2-3, is GAGVSQSPRYKVAKRGQDVALRCDPISGHVSLFWYQQALGQGPEFLTYFQNEAQLDKSGLPSDRFFAERPEGSVSTLKIQRTQQEDSAVYLCATASGTSFVDTQYFGPGTRLTVL.

This clone was detected a few times. This rearrangement joins TRBV15 to TRBJ1-2; D perhaps matches TRBD1 (6 bases). V was shortened by 5 bases and J by 1 base, with 17 bases between the two germline ends. The CDR3 has 16 amino acids. Per the germline V gene, CDR1 is LNHNV and CDR2 is YYDKDF (reference sequence). The CDR3: CATSPRGQDVNYGYTF. The CDR3 coding sequence is TGTGCCACCAGCCCCAGGGGCCAGGACGTTAACTATGGCTACACCTTC.

CDR3 in amino acids: CASSQDPAGGGPFGQYF. In nucleotides, the CDR3 is TGTGCCAGCAGCCAAGATCCGGCGGGGGGCGGCCCCTTCGGGCAGTATTTT. The rearrangement uses TRBV4-2 and TRBJ2-3; TRBD2 aligns across 8 bases. The length of the CDR3 is 17 residues. The V gene's germline CDR1 is LGHNA and CDR2 YNFKEQ. V was pared by 0 bases and J by 11 bases, with 16 bases of the junction left unmatched.

V usage is TRBV7-2 and J usage is TRBJ1-6, with D unresolved. V was cut by 0 bases and J by 7 bases, with 4 bases left in between. The CDR3 runs 13 residues. Germline V gives CDR1 SGHTA, CDR2 FQGNSA. The CDR3 nucleotides are TGTGCCAGCAGCTTAGCAGCGAATTCACCCCTCCACTTT. Translation: CASSLAANSPLHF.

This chain joins TRBV5-4 and TRBJ2-1; 10 nucleotides align to TRBD2. The CDR3 totals 15 residues. V dropped 5 bases and J dropped 6; count of bases not matched to a gene: 8. Germline V gene data show CDR1 as SGHNT and CDR2 as YYREEE (reference sequence). DNA for the CDR3: TGTGCCAGCAGACCCCTAGCGGGAGAAGGCAATGAGCAGTTCTTC. Protein: CASRPLAGEGNEQFF. The full variable domain, with the rest looked up from reference TRBV5-4 and TRBJ2-1, is ETGVTQSPTHLIKTRGQQVTLRCSSQSGHNTVSWYQQALGQGPQFIFQYYREEENGRGNFPPRFSGLQFPNYSSELNVNALELDDSALYLCASRPLAGEGNEQFFGPGTRLTVL.

The chain employs TRBV18 and TRBJ1-4, with 7 bases aligning to TRBD1. With V trimmed by 3 bases and J by 8 bases, 3 bases remained unmatched. Germline lookup yields CDR1 KGHSH and CDR2 LQKENI. The CDR3 length is 13 residues. DNA for the CDR3: TGTGCCAGCTCACCGATGGACAGGGAAAAACTGTTTTTT. Encoded protein: CASSPMDREKLFF. The entire variable domain, with the rest obtained from reference TRBV18 and TRBJ1-4, is as follows: NAGVMQNPRHLVRRRGQEARLRCSPMKGHSHVYWYRQLPEEGLKFMVYLQKENIIDESGMPKERFSAEFPKEGPSILRIQQVVRGDSAAYFCASSPMDREKLFFGSGTQLSVL.

The count of this clone is one. V usage is TRBV18 and J usage is TRBJ2-3; D not certain. The CDR3 runs to 14 residues. Per the germline V gene, CDR1 is KGHSH and CDR2 is LQKENI. Trimming shortened V by 2 bases and J by 6 bases, and 12 bases separated the two germline ends. CDR3 DNA sequence: TGTGCCAGCTCACCATTGTCTCGGTATGATACGCAGTATTTT. It codes for CASSPLSRYDTQYF.

This chain links TRBV5-1 with TRBJ2-3; 7 nucleotides agree with TRBD2. The V and J ends lost 0 bases and 1 base, in that order; junction bases with no gene match: 5. CDR3 length: 16 amino acids. Germline values: CDR1 SGHRS, CDR2 YFSETQ. The CDR3 nucleotides are TGCGCCAGCAGCTTGGGGGCGGGAGTAGGCACAGATACGCAGTATTTT. It codes for CASSLGAGVGTDTQYF.

This chain links TRBV4-2 with TRBJ2-7; D gene uncertain. This CDR3 is 21 amino acids long. Trimming cost V 2 bases and J 4 bases, with 33 bases left between them. Germline-derived CDR1 and CDR2 are LGHNA and YNFKEQ. CDR3 loop: CASSQTPRVSAAESLDYEQYF. CDR3 nucleotide sequence: TGTGCCAGCAGCCAAACACCCCGGGTCAGCGCCGCGGAGTCTCTAGATTACGAGCAGTACTTC.

The rearrangement uses TRBV5-4 and TRBJ1-2, with a tentative D call TRBD1 (6 bases). CDR1 and CDR2 from the germline V gene are SGHNT and YYREEE (reference sequence). Trimming stripped 4 bases from V and 0 bases from J, with 10 bases between. The CDR3 runs 14 residues. In nucleotides, the CDR3 is TGTGCCAGCAGCCCAGGGGTATCTAACTATGGCTACACCTTC. It specifies CASSPGVSNYGYTF.

The J gene is TRBJ2-1, the V gene TRBV18; D ambiguous. CDR1 and CDR2 (germline): KGHSH, LQKENI. The CDR3 sequence is 16 residues long. V gave up 1 base and J gave up 0 bases, with 10 bases separating them. CDR3 amino acids: CASSPREESSYNEQFF. In DNA form, the CDR3 reads TGTGCCAGCTCACCACGGGAAGAGAGCTCCTACAATGAGCAGTTCTTC.

This clone came up once. The chain links TRBV2 to TRBJ2-7; 7 positions match TRBD2. This CDR3 region has 14 residues. V lost 3 bases and J lost 5; bases outside the gene matches: 7. Germline V gene sequence: CDR1 SNHLY, CDR2 FYNNEI. In DNA, the CDR3 is TGTGCCAGCAGTGAGGCCCGGGGAGGGAACGAGCAGTACTTC. This gives the protein CASSEARGGNEQYF.